This entry describes one T cell receptor beta chain. No antigen is known for it. Amplification of TRBV12-4/TRBJ1-2 clonotypes used adaptor-ligated barcode primers. A single record per CDR3 protein comes from TCRdb applying MiXCR to the multiplex PCR reads. This sample has 1,300 or so distinct CDR3 sequences, with approximately 22% found just once. General observations from the study: The TCR gene usage of tumor memory CD4+ T cells clustered together with blood and lymph node memory CD4+ cells and with lymph node naive CD4+ cells.

The CDR3 is 16 amino acids. Trimming cost V 4 bases and J 2 bases; bases outside gene matches: 9. The rearrangement joins TRBV12-3 or TRBV12-4 to TRBJ1-2, with TRBD1 identical over 8 bases. This TCR came from a female donor with breast cancer. Sequencing was performed on memory CD4+ T cells sorted from blood. Subset meaning: memory CD4+ T cells, CD4+CD45RO+CD25-. CDR3 in amino acids: CASSYRGQATNYGYTF. In nucleotides, the CDR3 is TGTGCCAGCAGTTACAGGGGACAGGCAACCAACTATGGCTACACCTTC.